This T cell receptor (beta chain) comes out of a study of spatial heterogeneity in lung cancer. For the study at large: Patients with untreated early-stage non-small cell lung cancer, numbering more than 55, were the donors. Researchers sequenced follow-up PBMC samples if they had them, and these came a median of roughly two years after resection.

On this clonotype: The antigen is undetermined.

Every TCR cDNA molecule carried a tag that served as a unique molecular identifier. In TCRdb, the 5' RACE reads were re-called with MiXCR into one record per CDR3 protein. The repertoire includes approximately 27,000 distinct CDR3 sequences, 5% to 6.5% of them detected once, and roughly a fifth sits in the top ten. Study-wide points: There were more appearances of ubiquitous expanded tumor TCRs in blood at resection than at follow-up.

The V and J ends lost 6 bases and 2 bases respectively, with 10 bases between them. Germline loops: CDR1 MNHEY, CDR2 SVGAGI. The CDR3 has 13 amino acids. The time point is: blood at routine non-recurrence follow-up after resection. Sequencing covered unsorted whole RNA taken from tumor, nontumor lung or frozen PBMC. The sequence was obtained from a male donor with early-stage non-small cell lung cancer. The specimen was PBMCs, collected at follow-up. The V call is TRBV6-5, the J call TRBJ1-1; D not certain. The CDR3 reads CASRIQANTEAFF. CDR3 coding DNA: TGTGCCAGCAGAATCCAGGCCAACACTGAAGCTTTCTTT.